The T cell receptor (beta chain) described here comes from a study of T cell responses to AZD1222 COVID-19 vaccine. General study points: Baseline seropositives among AZD1222 recipients totaled only 6 or 7.

The repertoire was sequenced with immunoSEQ multiplex PCR; TCRdb's copy has only in-frame clones and lacks some. The profile shows around 95,000 clones, approximately 89% of them singletons. CDR1 is LGHNA and CDR2 is YNFKEQ in the germline V gene. CDR3 length: 15 amino acids. The ends were cut back, 1 base at V and 4 bases at J, with 14 bases in the middle. As regards this clone: Its antigen is currently unknown.

This sequence joins TRBV4-2 and TRBJ2-7; D is perhaps TRBD1 (6 bases). The sequences come from peripheral blood, collected on day 0 of MenACWY control vaccination. The clonotype comes from an adult in good health. The CDR3 DNA follows: TGTGCCAGCAGCCAAGGGCAGGGGATAATATACGAGCAGTACTTC. Residues: CASSQGQGIIYEQYF.